Listed here are 21 T cell receptor beta chains from one sample, sequenced in a study of T cell responses to AZD1222 COVID-19 vaccine. The method was immunoSEQ multiplex PCR; TCRdb's version includes in-frame clones alone and lacks a portion of them. The profile shows approximately 110,000 clones, more than 70% of them singletons. This sample comprised peripheral blood, obtained on day 0 of AZD1222 vaccination. Receptor source: an adult in good health.

The V call is TRBV7-9, the J call TRBJ2-2; 9 bases align to TRBD2. V shed 4 bases and J 8 bases; nucleotides not matched to a gene: 11. CDR3 size: 16 residues. Germline V gene sequence: CDR1 SEHNR, CDR2 FQNEAQ (reference sequence). This CDR3 reads CASSSTGTSFTGELFF. DNA of the CDR3: TGTGCCAGCAGCTCAACCGGGACTAGCTTTACAGGGGAGCTGTTTTTT.

This chain connects TRBV11-2 to TRBJ2-3; no clear D gene. V was clipped by 5 bases and J by 2 bases, with 20 bases between them. CDR3 length: 17 amino acids. CDR1 and CDR2 from the germline V gene are SGHAT and FQNNGV. CDR3 in amino acids: CASSPREASITTDTQYF. The CDR3, as DNA: TGTGCCAGCAGCCCGAGAGAAGCGTCGATCACCACAGATACGCAGTATTTT.

This clone was recorded a few times. This chain joins TRBV30 and TRBJ2-7; D is uncertain. The germline V gene has CDR1 GTSNPN and CDR2 SVGIG (reference sequence). The CDR3 is 11 residues long. Trimming took 5 bases from V and 2 from J, leaving 7 bases between them. In nucleotides, the CDR3 is TGTGCCTGGGGGAAAACCTACGAGCAGTACTTC. It translates to CAWGKTYEQYF.

The chain uses TRBV11-2 and TRBJ1-2; a possible D gene is TRBD1 (6 bases). Trimming left V 1 base short and J 7 bases short, with 10 bases between. The germline CDR1 and CDR2 sequences are SGHAT and FQNNGV. This CDR3 is built from 13 residues. The CDR3 loop is CASSLAGAGGYTF. The CDR3 coding sequence is TGTGCCAGCAGCTTAGCAGGGGCAGGTGGCTACACCTTC.

J is TRBJ2-7 and V is TRBV28, with D perhaps TRBD2 (7 bases). The CDR3 spans 19 residues. The ends were cut back, 6 bases at V and 4 bases at J, with 31 bases in the middle. Germline CDR1 and CDR2: MDHEN and SYDVKM. The CDR3 bases are TGTGCCAGCAGCACAACGGGGGGCAGGGGAACTAGCGAGGCTTACGAGCAGTACTTC. Protein product: CASSTTGGRGTSEAYEQYF.

The chain links TRBV7-2 to TRBJ2-5; D not resolved. Per the germline V gene, CDR1 is SGHTA and CDR2 is FQGNSA. V lost 3 bases to trimming and J lost 5 bases, with 10 bases between them. The CDR3 runs 13 residues. The CDR3 region is CASSFLPIETQYF. In DNA, the CDR3 is TGTGCCAGCAGCTTTCTACCCATCGAGACCCAGTACTTC.

The CDR3 DNA reads as TGTGCCAGCAGCTTGGGGCAGGGTGGAGAGACCCAGTACTTC. This encodes CASSLGQGGETQYF. The V gene is TRBV5-5, the J gene TRBJ2-5, with D possibly matching TRBD1 (5 bases). V was cut by 0 bases and J by 4 bases, with 10 bases left in between. Germline lookup yields CDR1 SGHKS and CDR2 YYEKEE (reference sequence). The CDR3 sequence is 14 residues long.

This clone appeared once. The chain employs TRBV9 and TRBJ1-4; 7 nucleotides align to TRBD1. The CDR3 loop spans 17 amino acids. The germline CDR1 and CDR2 sequences are SGDLS and YYNGEE. Unmatched junction bases numbered 14, after V lost 2 bases and J lost 7 bases. CDR3 in DNA: TGTGCCAGCAGCGTGGGGCTGGAGCCCCACAGGGGTGAAAAACTGTTTTTT. Its protein product is CASSVGLEPHRGEKLFF.

The chain links TRBV7-2 to TRBJ2-1, with 12 bases identical to TRBD2. The germline V gene encodes CDR1 SGHTA and CDR2 FQGNSA. This CDR3 is built from 15 residues. Trimming removed 2 bases from V and 7 bases from J; junction bases left unmatched: 3. The chain's CDR3 is CASSLLAGGGNEQFF. CDR3 sequence (DNA): TGTGCCAGCAGCTTACTAGCGGGAGGGGGAAATGAGCAGTTCTTC. The full variable domain, rest sourced from reference TRBV7-2 and TRBJ2-1, is GAGVSQSPSNKVTEKGKDVELRCDPISGHTALYWYRQSLGQGLEFLIYFQGNSAPDKSGLPSDRFSAERTGGSVSTLTIQRTQQEDSAVYLCASSLLAGGGNEQFFGPGTRLTVL.

J is TRBJ2-5 and V is TRBV5-1; 15 nucleotides align to TRBD2. CDR1 and CDR2 (germline): SGHRS, YFSETQ. The CDR3 covers 16 residues. The junction had 8 bases not matched to a gene; V was cut back by 4 bases and J by 7 bases. The CDR3 sequence: CASSGLAGGPFGTQYF. The CDR3 DNA reads TGCGCCAGCAGCGGACTAGCGGGAGGGCCGTTTGGGACCCAGTACTTC.

The rearrangement uses TRBV27 and TRBJ1-1; D may be TRBD1 (5 bases). Trimming removed 3 bases from V and 1 base from J, with 12 bases in between. This CDR3 has 15 amino acids. Germline CDR1 MNHEY, CDR2 SMNVEV (reference sequence). As DNA, the CDR3 is TGTGCCAGCAGTTTCTCGGTTACAGGGAACACTGAAGCTTTCTTT. Protein product: CASSFSVTGNTEAFF.

The chain's CDR3 is CASSLPPGDSVTGELFF. In nucleotides, the CDR3 is TGTGCCAGCAGCCTACCCCCTGGGGACAGTGTCACCGGGGAGCTGTTTTTT. The chain combines TRBV7-9 with TRBJ2-2, with 7 bases that match TRBD1. The V gene end was trimmed by 5 bases and the J gene end by 4 bases; junction bases not matched to a gene: 13. CDR1 SEHNR and CDR2 FQNEAQ come from the germline V gene (reference sequence). The CDR3 is made up of 17 amino acids.

The chain recombines TRBV3-1 (or the pseudogene TRBV3-2) with TRBJ1-6, with D maybe TRBD1 (6 bases). Looked up from germline, CDR1 is LGHDT and CDR2 is YNNKEL (reference sequence). V lost 0 bases to trimming and J lost 8 bases, with 11 bases between them. This CDR3 region has 15 residues. CDR3 amino acids: CASSQEQQGYSPLHF. The CDR3 nucleotides read TGTGCCAGCAGCCAAGAACAACAGGGTTATTCACCCCTCCACTTT.

The chain recombines TRBV27 with TRBJ2-1; TRBD1 agrees at 8 bases. The CDR3 loop spans 13 amino acids. The germline V gene encodes CDR1 MNHEY and CDR2 SMNVEV (reference sequence). J was trimmed by 7 bases and V by 6 bases; bases with no gene match: 5. The CDR3 spells CASSGTGSNEQFF. The CDR3 bases are TGTGCCAGCAGCGGGACAGGCTCGAATGAGCAGTTCTTC.

J is TRBJ2-7 and V is TRBV7-9; tentatively, D is TRBD1 (6 bases). The CDR3 sequence is 14 residues long. Trimming took off 2 bases at V and 3 bases at J, with 11 bases between the two ends. Germline CDR1 is SEHNR and CDR2 is FQNEAQ (reference sequence). CDR3: CASSLFPTGYEQYF. The CDR3 coding sequence is TGTGCCAGCAGCTTATTCCCGACAGGCTACGAGCAGTACTTC.

Regarding this clone: At one end the junction does not follow the germline gene, possibly because of a read error. This chain connects TRBV30 to TRBJ2-7; D is unclear. The CDR3 is 12 residues long. The germline gives CDR1 GTSNPN, CDR2 SVGIG (reference sequence). CDR3 protein: CAWSPPEALPNF. CDR3 DNA: TGTGCCTGGAGTCCCCCTGAGGCCTTGCCCAACTTC.

The rearrangement links TRBV20-1 to TRBJ2-2; 8 nucleotides align to TRBD2. The V gene's germline CDR1 is DFQATT and CDR2 SNEGSKA (reference sequence). This CDR3 has 11 amino acids. The V gene end was trimmed by 7 bases and the J gene end by 5 bases; junction bases not matched to a gene: 0. The CDR3: CSGGRTGELFF. The CDR3 DNA follows: TGCAGTGGCGGGAGGACCGGGGAGCTGTTTTTT.

The V and J genes are TRBV18 and TRBJ1-1, with TRBD1 matching over 11 bases. CDR3 length: 16 amino acids. Trimming removed 0 bases from V and 11 bases from J; junction bases left unmatched: 11. Germline CDR1 KGHSH, CDR2 LQKENI. In nucleotides, the CDR3 is TGTGCCAGCTCACCACCAGGGGACAGGGGGGTTACCATGGCTTTCTTT. Translated, it gives CASSPPGDRGVTMAFF.

The chain is built from TRBV6-1 and TRBJ2-7; 11 nucleotides align to TRBD2. CDR1 and CDR2 (germline): MNHNS, SASEGT. V was clipped by 0 bases and J by 2 bases; unmatched bases: 6. This CDR3 is built from 17 residues. In nucleotides, the CDR3 is TGTGCCAGCAGTGAAGCTCCGGTGACTAGCGGGGCCTACGAGCAGTACTTC. Translation gives CASSEAPVTSGAYEQYF.

There are a few counts of this clone. The chain links TRBV7-9 to TRBJ1-4; D ambiguous. V was pared by 5 bases and J by 7 bases, with 14 bases between. The CDR3 loop spans 14 amino acids. CDR1 SEHNR and CDR2 FQNEAQ come from the germline V gene (reference sequence). The CDR3 nucleotides read TGTGCCAGCAGCGCCGGCGGGGTACGTGAAAAACTGTTTTTT. Residues: CASSAGGVREKLFF.

The rearrangement links TRBV5-1 to TRBJ2-7; 7 bases fit TRBD1. The CDR3 consists of 14 residues. Germline CDR1 and CDR2: SGHRS and YFSETQ. V trimming: 4 bases; J trimming: 2 bases; junction bases outside the gene matches: 6. The chain's CDR3 is CASSTSGGAYEQYF. Written as DNA, the CDR3 is TGCGCCAGCAGCACATCAGGGGGAGCCTACGAGCAGTACTTC.